This T cell receptor beta chain stems from a study of OX40 agonist ivuxolimab in advanced cancers. Assay used: immunoSEQ multiplex PCR; TCRdb lists only in-frame clones, some missing. The sample includes about 130,000 clones, 80% to 95% of them seen just once. This CDR3 spans 15 amino acids. With 4 bases removed from V and 9 bases from J, the gap between germline ends came to 19 bases. Germline CDR1 and CDR2: SGHDN and FVKESK. V usage is TRBV14 and J usage is TRBJ2-1, with D perhaps matching TRBD2 (6 bases). This clonotype was sampled from an adult with an advanced solid tumor such as melanoma, head and neck, liver or kidney cancer. Sample: CD4+ or CD8+ T cells sorted from blood, taken in a trial of the OX40 agonist ivuxolimab. The CDR3 sequence: CASSRPGTDPVEQFF. DNA of the CDR3: TGTGCCAGCAGCCGCCCCGGGACTGATCCGGTTGAGCAGTTCTTC.